This T cell receptor (beta chain) was found in a study of early T cells in non-severe SARS-CoV-2 infection. Study-wide context: Sequencing input comprised bulk RNA from unsorted whole blood; chain pairing was not available.

This clonotype was seen a handful of times. The antigen remains undetermined. As part of library construction, unique molecular identifiers were attached to individual cDNA molecules. MiXCR, run by TCRdb on the 5' RACE reads, gives a single entry per CDR3 protein. The sample consists of 55,000 to 70,000 distinct CDR3 sequences, 11% of them appearing once. General study findings and limits: VDJdb-based matching was biased toward anti-spike CD8 responses and missed private and CD4 specificities.

The CDR3 extends over 13 amino acids. Germline V gene lookup returns CDR1 DFQATT and CDR2 SNEGSKA (reference sequence). V was clipped by 4 bases and J by 7 bases, with 13 bases between them. The sample taken for sequencing was whole blood. V and J are TRBV20-1 and TRBJ2-2; possibly TRBD1 for D (5 bases). This clonotype originated in an adult who was a healthcare worker with PCR-confirmed SARS-CoV-2 infection or an uninfected control (not recorded which). As DNA, the CDR3 is TGCAGTGCTACCCCAGGGTTGGTCGGGGAGCTGTTTTTT. It codes for CSATPGLVGELFF.